This T cell receptor beta chain originates from a study of blood T cell repertoires in COVID-19. Overall study: PBMCs, B-cell-depleted T cells, or T cells provided the cDNA or gDNA that made up the material.

TCRdb keeps only in-frame clones here, not all; method: immunoSEQ multiplex PCR. The table shows approximately 150,000 clones, with roughly 80% occurring only once. The sample holds one count of this clone. Trimming pared 1 base from V and 2 bases from J, leaving 15 bases between. Germline CDR1 MNHEY, CDR2 SVGAGI. The CDR3 length is 16 residues. Input material: peripheral blood. The source of this sequence is a human donor in a cohort sampled during active COVID-19. The genes are TRBV6-5 and TRBJ2-7; the D gene is possibly TRBD2 (7 bases). The CDR3 is CASSYFRGGQTYEQYF. Written as DNA, the CDR3 is TGTGCCAGCAGTTACTTTCGCGGGGGCCAAACCTACGAGCAGTACTTC.